The rows below give T cell receptor beta chains drawn from one sample of a study of cytomegalovirus exposure and HLA in healthy donors. This table comes from immunoSEQ multiplex PCR, and its TCRdb copy is limited to in-frame clones, with some not included. The data show 140,000 to 150,000 clones, more than 9.5% seen once. Sequenced material: PBMCs. These receptors came from a man aged 45 to 65 in good health and CMV-seronegative. The CDR3 runs from the conserved cysteine through the conserved F or W. A D gene is named only where the DNA matches it firmly. Part of the rows lack a size; the others show once, few, many or a class for expanded clones.

cdr3_nt: TGTGCCAGCAGCGTAGAAGCGGGACGTTACGAGCAGTACTTC; cdr3_aa: CASSVEAGRYEQYF; clone_size: few; d_call: TRBD2; v_call: TRBV9; j_call: TRBJ2-7
cdr3_nt: TGTGCCAGCAGCAGGGGGCAGGAGACCCAGTACTTC; cdr3_aa: CASSRGQETQYF; clone_size: .; d_call: TRBD1; v_call: TRBV9; j_call: TRBJ2-5
cdr3_nt: TGTGCCAGCAGTTACTCTGGCAGGGCAGGGGAAAAACTGTTTTTT; cdr3_aa: CASSYSGRAGEKLFF; clone_size: .; d_call: .; v_call: TRBV6-5; j_call: TRBJ1-4
cdr3_nt: TGTGCCAGCAGCCCTACCCGGGACAGAGTCTCCTACGAGCAGTACTTC; cdr3_aa: CASSPTRDRVSYEQYF; clone_size: .; d_call: TRBD1; v_call: TRBV4-2; j_call: TRBJ2-7
cdr3_nt: TGTGCCAGTAGCCGGGACAGGGGCCCCACTGAAGCTTTCTTT; cdr3_aa: CASSRDRGPTEAFF; clone_size: few; d_call: TRBD1; v_call: TRBV19; j_call: TRBJ1-1
cdr3_nt: TGTGCCAGCAGCTCGACACCGACCTATGGCTACACCTTC; cdr3_aa: CASSSTPTYGYTF; clone_size: .; d_call: .; v_call: TRBV5-8; j_call: TRBJ1-2
cdr3_nt: TGTGCCAGTAGTATGTTCGGGGACACTGAAGCTTTCTTT; cdr3_aa: CASSMFGDTEAFF; clone_size: .; d_call: .; v_call: TRBV19; j_call: TRBJ1-1
cdr3_nt: TGTGCCTGCGATACCCGAGACATAACGTCATCGGTGGGGGCGGATGGCTACACCTTC; cdr3_aa: CACDTRDITSSVGADGYTF; clone_size: .; d_call: .; v_call: TRBV30; j_call: TRBJ1-2
cdr3_nt: TGTGCCAGCAGGCCGACAGGGGCCATGAACACTGAAGCTTTCTTT; cdr3_aa: CASRPTGAMNTEAFF; clone_size: .; d_call: TRBD1; v_call: TRBV27; j_call: TRBJ1-1
cdr3_nt: TGTGCCAGCAGTTTATTACAGGGGGATGTCGGGGAGCTGTTTTTT; cdr3_aa: CASSLLQGDVGELFF; clone_size: .; d_call: TRBD1; v_call: TRBV28; j_call: TRBJ2-2
cdr3_nt: TGTGCCAGCAGCTTAACAGGGAGCCGCGGGGGGGGTACGCAGTATTTT; cdr3_aa: CASSLTGSRGGGTQYF; clone_size: .; d_call: TRBD2; v_call: TRBV7-2; j_call: TRBJ2-3
cdr3_nt: TGTGCCAGCAGTCCTAGGCTAGCGGGAGGCCCCAATGAGCAGTTCTTC; cdr3_aa: CASSPRLAGGPNEQFF; clone_size: few; d_call: TRBD2; v_call: TRBV28; j_call: TRBJ2-1
cdr3_nt: TGTGCCAGCACCTCGGGATTTGGCGCTTTCTTT; cdr3_aa: CASTSGFGAFF; clone_size: .; d_call: .; v_call: TRBV28; j_call: TRBJ1-1
cdr3_nt: TGCGCCAGCAGCTTGGGGTGGACAGGGAGAACGGCCTACGAGCAGTACTTC; cdr3_aa: CASSLGWTGRTAYEQYF; clone_size: .; d_call: TRBD1; v_call: TRBV5-1; j_call: TRBJ2-7
cdr3_nt: TGTGCCAGTGGGACTAGCGGGACCCAAGAGACCCAGTACTTC; cdr3_aa: CASGTSGTQETQYF; clone_size: .; d_call: TRBD2; v_call: TRBV19; j_call: TRBJ2-5
cdr3_nt: TGTGCCTGGAGTGTGACTAGCGGGCGTTACGAGCAGTACTTC; cdr3_aa: CAWSVTSGRYEQYF; clone_size: few; d_call: TRBD2; v_call: TRBV30; j_call: TRBJ2-7
cdr3_nt: TGTGCCAGCAGCCGGACTGCTAATGAAAAACTGTTTTTT; cdr3_aa: CASSRTANEKLFF; clone_size: few; d_call: .; v_call: TRBV6-1; j_call: TRBJ1-4
cdr3_nt: TGTGCCAGCAGCTTACTTAGCGTAAACACCGGGGAGCTGTTTTTT; cdr3_aa: CASSLLSVNTGELFF; clone_size: .; d_call: .; v_call: TRBV7-9; j_call: TRBJ2-2
cdr3_nt: TGTGCCAGCATTAACAGGCTCCCCTACGAGCAGTACTTC; cdr3_aa: CASINRLPYEQYF; clone_size: few; d_call: .; v_call: TRBV6-5; j_call: TRBJ2-7
cdr3_nt: TGTGCCAGCAGTCAAACAACAGGGGTTGGTGGGGTTTTTGCACCCCTCCACTTT; cdr3_aa: CASSQTTGVGGVFAPLHF; clone_size: .; d_call: TRBD1; v_call: TRBV25-1; j_call: TRBJ1-6
cdr3_nt: TGTGCCAGCAGCTATAATATAGGGGGGGGGTCGGGGACTGAAGCTTTCTTT; cdr3_aa: CASSYNIGGGSGTEAFF; clone_size: few; d_call: .; v_call: TRBV2; j_call: TRBJ1-1
cdr3_nt: TGTGCCATCAGTGCCGGGACTACCCACAATGAGCAGTTCTTC; cdr3_aa: CAISAGTTHNEQFF; clone_size: .; d_call: TRBD2; v_call: TRBV10-3; j_call: TRBJ2-1
cdr3_nt: TGTGCCAGCAGCCGGGGACAGACCGACTATGGCTACACCTTC; cdr3_aa: CASSRGQTDYGYTF; clone_size: .; d_call: TRBD1; v_call: TRBV5-4; j_call: TRBJ1-2
cdr3_nt: TGCGCCAGCAGTGACCGGGGACACAGTAACAATGAGCAGTTCTTC; cdr3_aa: CASSDRGHSNNEQFF; clone_size: .; d_call: .; v_call: TRBV10-1; j_call: TRBJ2-1
cdr3_nt: TGTGCCAGCAGCTTAGACTCATCGCTCGCCTACGAGCAGTACTTC; cdr3_aa: CASSLDSSLAYEQYF; clone_size: .; d_call: .; v_call: TRBV7-2; j_call: TRBJ2-7
cdr3_nt: TGTGCCAGTAGTGCCGACAGGTCTCATTCACCCCTCCACTTT; cdr3_aa: CASSADRSHSPLHF; clone_size: .; d_call: .; v_call: TRBV19; j_call: TRBJ1-6
cdr3_nt: TGTGCCAGTAGTCCAAAACAGGGCTACGAGCAGTACTTC; cdr3_aa: CASSPKQGYEQYF; clone_size: .; d_call: .; v_call: TRBV19; j_call: TRBJ2-7
cdr3_nt: TGTGCCAGCAGTCGGGGGATCTCCTACGAGCAGTACTTC; cdr3_aa: CASSRGISYEQYF; clone_size: .; d_call: .; v_call: TRBV6-6; j_call: TRBJ2-7
cdr3_nt: TGTGCCAGCAGCAAAGAGGCCAGCGGGCGATACGAGCAGTACTTC; cdr3_aa: CASSKEASGRYEQYF; clone_size: .; d_call: .; v_call: TRBV21-1; j_call: TRBJ2-7
cdr3_nt: TGTGCCAGTAGACCCCCGGACTATGGCTACACCTTC; cdr3_aa: CASRPPDYGYTF; clone_size: .; d_call: .; v_call: TRBV19; j_call: TRBJ1-2
cdr3_nt: TGTGCCAGCGGAAGCCGGAGGGATTCGACCTACGAGCAGTACTTC; cdr3_aa: CASGSRRDSTYEQYF; clone_size: few; d_call: .; v_call: TRBV27; j_call: TRBJ2-7
cdr3_nt: TGTGCCAGCAGCCAAGATCTTGTAACTGAAGCTTTCTTT; cdr3_aa: CASSQDLVTEAFF; clone_size: .; d_call: .; v_call: TRBV14; j_call: TRBJ1-1
cdr3_nt: TGTGCCAGCAGCGTAGCCCACGGGGGGAACACTGAAGCTTTCTTT; cdr3_aa: CASSVAHGGNTEAFF; clone_size: .; d_call: .; v_call: TRBV9; j_call: TRBJ1-1
cdr3_nt: TGTGCCAGCAGTGAGTCCCAGGGGGACATTCAGTACTTC; cdr3_aa: CASSESQGDIQYF; clone_size: few; d_call: TRBD1; v_call: TRBV25-1; j_call: TRBJ2-4
cdr3_nt: TGTGCCAGCAGACGTGGGGGGGTTCAAGGGGACACTGAAGCTTTCTTT; cdr3_aa: CASRRGGVQGDTEAFF; clone_size: .; d_call: .; v_call: TRBV27; j_call: TRBJ1-1
cdr3_nt: TGTGCCAGCAGCTTGGGGGGGGGCGGGGACTACGAGCAGTACTTC; cdr3_aa: CASSLGGGGDYEQYF; clone_size: few; d_call: .; v_call: TRBV5-4; j_call: TRBJ2-7
cdr3_nt: TGCGCCAGCAGCTTCTCAGAGTCAGGAAACGAGCAGTACTTC; cdr3_aa: CASSFSESGNEQYF; clone_size: few; d_call: .; v_call: TRBV5-1; j_call: TRBJ2-7
cdr3_nt: TGCGCCAGCAGCGTCGAGGGTGGGACAGGGGACGAGCAGTACTTC; cdr3_aa: CASSVEGGTGDEQYF; clone_size: .; d_call: TRBD1; v_call: TRBV5-1; j_call: TRBJ2-7
cdr3_nt: TGTGCCAGCAGTGGGTGGACAGGGGTTGATCAGCCCCAGCATTTT; cdr3_aa: CASSGWTGVDQPQHF; clone_size: few; d_call: TRBD1; v_call: TRBV6-1; j_call: TRBJ1-5
cdr3_nt: TGTGCCAGCAGCGTAGCTAGCGGGGTCTACGAGCAGTACTTC; cdr3_aa: CASSVASGVYEQYF; clone_size: .; d_call: TRBD2; v_call: TRBV9; j_call: TRBJ2-7
cdr3_nt: TGTGCCAGCTCTACAACGGGAAGGGAGAATTCACCCCTCCACTTT; cdr3_aa: CASSTTGRENSPLHF; clone_size: .; d_call: .; v_call: TRBV18; j_call: TRBJ1-6
cdr3_nt: TGTGCCAGCAGTTCATTTGATCAGCCCCAGCATTTT; cdr3_aa: CASSSFDQPQHF; clone_size: .; d_call: .; v_call: TRBV7-2; j_call: TRBJ1-5
cdr3_nt: TGTGCCAGCAGCTTAGATGCGAGCCAGCCCCAGCATTTT; cdr3_aa: CASSLDASQPQHF; clone_size: few; d_call: .; v_call: TRBV7-9; j_call: TRBJ1-5
cdr3_nt: TGCGCCAGCAGCCCCCGTTTATACGAGCAGTACTTC; cdr3_aa: CASSPRLYEQYF; clone_size: .; d_call: .; v_call: TRBV5-1; j_call: TRBJ2-7
cdr3_nt: TGTGCCAGCAGTCACCCTCGCAGGGGGAACACTGAAGCTTTCTTT; cdr3_aa: CASSHPRRGNTEAFF; clone_size: few; d_call: .; v_call: TRBV6-6; j_call: TRBJ1-1
cdr3_nt: TGTGCCTGGAGAGGACAGGGCGAGACCCAGTACTTC; cdr3_aa: CAWRGQGETQYF; clone_size: few; d_call: TRBD1; v_call: TRBV30; j_call: TRBJ2-5
cdr3_nt: TGCGCCAGCAGCTCCAGGGTTATAGCTAATGAAAAACTGTTTTTT; cdr3_aa: CASSSRVIANEKLFF; clone_size: few; d_call: .; v_call: TRBV5-1; j_call: TRBJ1-4
cdr3_nt: TGTGCCAGCAGTTACTCCCGGGTACCAGAGACCCAGTACTTC; cdr3_aa: CASSYSRVPETQYF; clone_size: .; d_call: .; v_call: TRBV6-5; j_call: TRBJ2-5
cdr3_nt: TGTGCCAGCAGCGTAGTAGCGATCTACGAGCAGTACTTC; cdr3_aa: CASSVVAIYEQYF; clone_size: many; d_call: .; v_call: TRBV9; j_call: TRBJ2-7
cdr3_nt: TGTGCTAGTGGTTTTTCGAGGCACACGAATGCCTCTGGGGCCAACGTCCTGACTTTC; cdr3_aa: CASGFSRHTNASGANVLTF; clone_size: .; d_call: .; v_call: TRBV12-5; j_call: TRBJ2-6
cdr3_nt: TGTGCCAGCAGAGGGGTTATAATGAACACTGAAGCTTTCTTT; cdr3_aa: CASRGVIMNTEAFF; clone_size: .; d_call: .; v_call: TRBV2; j_call: TRBJ1-1
cdr3_nt: TGTGCCAGTAGTGAGGCGGGGGTCTACAATGAGCAGTTCTTC; cdr3_aa: CASSEAGVYNEQFF; clone_size: .; d_call: TRBD2; v_call: TRBV19; j_call: TRBJ2-1
cdr3_nt: TGTGCCAGCAGCCAAGTGGGACCGCGGGGAGAGACCCAGTACTTC; cdr3_aa: CASSQVGPRGETQYF; clone_size: few; d_call: .; v_call: TRBV14; j_call: TRBJ2-5
cdr3_nt: TGTGCCAGCAGCCTTGGACTAGCGGGGGGGCCTGTCCAAGAGACCCAGTACTTC; cdr3_aa: CASSLGLAGGPVQETQYF; clone_size: few; d_call: TRBD2; v_call: TRBV7-9; j_call: TRBJ2-5
cdr3_nt: TGTGCCAGCAGTCAAGAGAGGACAGGGAACACTGAAGCTTTCTTT; cdr3_aa: CASSQERTGNTEAFF; clone_size: few; d_call: TRBD1; v_call: TRBV2; j_call: TRBJ1-1
cdr3_nt: TGTGCCAGCAGACCGCAGGGGTCGGGCAATCAGCCCCAGCATTTT; cdr3_aa: CASRPQGSGNQPQHF; clone_size: .; d_call: .; v_call: TRBV6-6; j_call: TRBJ1-5
cdr3_nt: TGTGCCAGCAGCTTAGGACAGGGACTCTACGAGCAGTACTTC; cdr3_aa: CASSLGQGLYEQYF; clone_size: few; d_call: .; v_call: TRBV7-9; j_call: TRBJ2-7